The TCR beta chain described here comes from a study of blood T cell repertoires in COVID-19. Some clones are missing from TCRdb's copy, which holds only in-frame ones; the method was immunoSEQ multiplex PCR. The table includes roughly 170,000 clones, 80% to 90% detected once. This clone was observed once. The V end was cut by 4 bases, the J end by 0 bases, with 9 bases between. Germline V gene lookup returns CDR1 MNHEY and CDR2 SVGEGT. This CDR3 has 14 amino acids. The sequenced sample was peripheral blood. The V gene is TRBV6-2 or TRBV6-3, the J gene TRBJ2-5; D gene unclear. This sequence was found in a man aged 70-80 years with active or convalescent COVID-19. CDR3 DNA: TGTGCCAGCAGTTCTTTAGCCAACCAAGAGACCCAGTACTTC. Translation gives CASSSLANQETQYF.